This TCR beta chain was observed in a study of T cell responses to AZD1222 COVID-19 vaccine. Regarding this clone: Its cognate antigen is unknown.

Study-level results: None of the repertoires were sampled until the peak T cell response had passed. Vaccine-associated CD4 TCRs ranged over spike, dominating at 160-218 and 743-854.

The table came from immunoSEQ multiplex PCR; TCRdb's copy has only in-frame clones and leaves some out. The sample includes about 110,000 clones, roughly 90% of them seen just once. Pooling covered second doses at about 4 or about 12 weeks. The CDR3 is 14 amino acids. V lost 7 bases and J lost 7, with 20 bases in between. Germline CDR1 and CDR2: SNHLY and FYNNEI. The gene calls are TRBV2 and TRBJ2-7; D not resolved. This sample comprised peripheral blood, obtained 28 days after the second AZD1222 dose. The origin of this receptor is an adult who received the AZD1222 COVID-19 vaccine. CDR3 in DNA: TGTGCCAGCACCTCGGGCCTCACGGTGGGTGAGCAGTACTTC. It translates to CASTSGLTVGEQYF. The full variable domain, rest sourced from reference TRBV2 and TRBJ2-7, is EPEVTQTPSHQVTQMGQEVILRCVPISNHLYFYWYRQILGQKVEFLVSFYNNEISEKSEIFDDQFSVERPDGSNFTLKIRSTKLEDSAMYFCASTSGLTVGEQYFGPGTRLTVT.